The rows below give T cell receptor beta chains drawn from one sample of a study of OX40 agonist ivuxolimab in advanced cancers. Using immunoSEQ multiplex PCR, the repertoire was profiled, and TCRdb retains in-frame clones only, with some absent. Found here are around 50,000 clones, around 79% of them singletons; the top ten hold about 1.9%. The material was CD4+ or CD8+ T cells sorted from blood, obtained in a trial of the OX40 agonist ivuxolimab. The receptors shown here come from an adult with an advanced solid tumor such as melanoma, head and neck, liver or kidney cancer. Both conserved end residues are trimmed from each CDR3. The order of the fields is clone size, V gene, J gene, CDR3 protein. Where a row states a size, it is once, few, many or the class of an expanded clone; other rows omit it.

size: NA; V: TRBV5-1; J: TRBJ2-2; CDR3: ASTTGGPGELF
size: NA; V: TRBV6-5; J: TRBJ1-2; CDR3: ASSDDSATYGYT
size: few; V: TRBV28; J: TRBJ1-1; CDR3: ASSLKDRRGGRRNTEAF
size: NA; V: TRBV9; J: TRBJ1-2; CDR3: ASSPGGQDYGYT
size: NA; V: TRBV5-1; J: TRBJ2-5; CDR3: ASSLAAGGEGTQY
size: NA; V: TRBV9; J: TRBJ2-7; CDR3: ASSEGPGGAYEQY
size: NA; V: TRBV18; J: TRBJ1-6; CDR3: ASSPTGQGANSPLH
size: NA; V: TRBV19; J: TRBJ2-7; CDR3: ASSITGHPYEQY
size: NA; V: TRBV6-5; J: TRBJ2-1; CDR3: ASNQLAAGTEQF
size: NA; V: TRBV29-1; J: TRBJ1-2; CDR3: SVEGPRYGYT
size: NA; V: TRBV9; J: TRBJ2-5; CDR3: ASSGGAPGQTQY
size: NA; V: TRBV6-4; J: TRBJ1-1; CDR3: ASSRQANTEAF
size: NA; V: TRBV18; J: TRBJ1-6; CDR3: ASSVAMGHYNSPLH
size: NA; V: TRBV7-9; J: TRBJ2-7; CDR3: ASSLLRARDYEQY
size: NA; V: TRBV18; J: TRBJ2-7; CDR3: ASSPSGTDEQY
size: NA; V: TRBV4-3; J: TRBJ2-3; CDR3: ASSQVTSGRTDTQY